The 10 T cell receptor beta chains listed next were all sequenced from one sample in a study of blood T cell repertoires in COVID-19. Repertoires were generated with immunoSEQ multiplex PCR, while TCRdb's copy carries only in-frame clones and drops some. This table holds roughly 53,000 clones, around 84% found once. Sequencing was carried out using peripheral blood. Receptor source: a man aged 50-59 years with acute or convalescent COVID-19.

The chain employs TRBV30 and TRBJ2-2; 7 bases align to TRBD1. The CDR3 sequence is 14 residues long. Germline CDR1 GTSNPN, CDR2 SVGIG (reference sequence). Here the CDR3 reads CAGERTGNTGELFF. The CDR3, as DNA: TGTGCTGGGGAGAGGACAGGGAACACCGGGGAGCTGTTTTTT.

The J gene is TRBJ2-1, the V gene TRBV5-1, with 8 positions matching TRBD2. J gave up 6 bases and V 4 bases, and 6 bases lay outside the gene matches. Germline assignment: CDR1 SGHRS and CDR2 YFSETQ. The length of the CDR3 is 14 residues. DNA of the CDR3: TGCGCCAGCAGCATAATGACTAGCGTCAATGAGCAGTTCTTC. Amino acids: CASSIMTSVNEQFF.

This rearrangement joins TRBV7-9 to TRBJ1-1; D is perhaps TRBD1 (5 bases). Germline CDR1 and CDR2: SEHNR and FQNEAQ (reference sequence). Trimming cost V 1 base and J 0 bases, with 9 bases left between them. The CDR3 length is 15 residues. CDR3 sequence reads: CASSLEGFMNTEAFF. In DNA, the CDR3 is TGTGCCAGCAGCTTAGAGGGGTTTATGAACACTGAAGCTTTCTTT.

The chain combines TRBV2 with TRBJ1-1; the D gene is possibly TRBD1 (5 bases). The length of the CDR3 is 13 residues. V dropped 6 bases and J dropped 1 base, with 9 bases sitting between them. Germline V CDR1 and CDR2: SNHLY, FYNNEI. CDR3: CASSRGENTEAFF. The CDR3 nucleotides read TGTGCCAGCAGCCGGGGGGAGAACACTGAAGCTTTCTTT. Combining the CDR3 with reference TRBV2 and TRBJ1-1 gives the whole variable domain EPEVTQTPSHQVTQMGQEVILRCVPISNHLYFYWYRQILGQKVEFLVSFYNNEISEKSEIFDDQFSVERPDGSNFTLKIRSTKLEDSAMYFCASSRGENTEAFFGQGTRLTVV.

This chain uses TRBV2 with TRBJ1-1; 7 bases line up with TRBD1. The CDR3 totals 15 residues. The V gene end was trimmed by 6 bases and the J gene end by 0 bases; junction bases not matched to a gene: 7. Germline loops: CDR1 SNHLY, CDR2 FYNNEI. This CDR3 reads CASSVLQGMNTEAFF. DNA of the CDR3: TGTGCCAGCAGCGTCTTACAGGGGATGAACACTGAAGCTTTCTTT.

This rearrangement joins TRBV7-9 to TRBJ2-5; D might be TRBD1 (6 bases). Per the germline V gene, CDR1 is SEHNR and CDR2 is FQNEAQ (reference sequence). The CDR3 is made up of 14 amino acids. Between the trimmed V and J ends, which lost 5 bases and 0 bases, there was a span of 10 bases. Written as DNA, the CDR3 is TGTGCCAGCAGCAAGGACAGATACCAAGAGACCCAGTACTTC. Protein sequence: CASSKDRYQETQYF.

The J gene is TRBJ2-3, the V gene TRBV27; D remains ambiguous. The CDR3 runs to 12 residues. Germline assignment: CDR1 MNHEY and CDR2 SMNVEV (reference sequence). The germline V and J ends were trimmed by 3 bases and 6 bases, with 7 bases remaining between them. CDR3 protein: CASSFPSDTQYF. CDR3 in DNA: TGTGCCAGCAGTTTCCCGTCTGATACGCAGTATTTT.

V is TRBV12-3 or TRBV12-4 and J is TRBJ2-2; TRBD2 might be the D (5 bases). The CDR3 length is 12 residues. The ends were cut back, 7 bases at V and 8 bases at J, with 11 bases in the middle. The CDR3 loop reads CASTPSGGELFF. CDR3 coding DNA: TGTGCCAGCACCCCCTCGGGGGGGGAGCTGTTTTTT.

The chain has TRBV12-5 and TRBJ2-3; D remains unclear. Germline V CDR1 and CDR2: LGHNT, FRNRAP. V was clipped by 1 base and J by 2 bases, with 4 bases between them. The CDR3 is made up of 13 amino acids. In DNA, the CDR3 is TGTGCTAGTGGTTTGGGGCCCACAGATACGCAGTATTTT. Translation gives CASGLGPTDTQYF.

This clone was counted a single time. The rearrangement joins TRBV5-1 to TRBJ2-3, with D unresolved. The CDR3 has 14 residues. The germline V gene has CDR1 SGHRS and CDR2 YFSETQ. Trimming took off 0 bases at V and 4 bases at J, with 9 bases between the two ends. This CDR3 reads CASSLGIAPDTQYF. CDR3 nucleotides: TGCGCCAGCAGCTTGGGCATAGCCCCAGATACGCAGTATTTT.